The T cell receptor beta chain described here comes from a study of beta chain features in type 1 diabetes. Looking at the study overall: Examination covered over 85,000,000 sorted cells spanning all samples. Whole-study results and caveats: Diminished insertions and augmented deletions at VDJ junctions characterized type 1 diabetes patients. A PCR bias possibly favoring shorter templates would apply equally to patients and controls. Shorter TCRB CDR3s, moderately but significantly so, were found in Type 1 diabetes patients in all four CD4+ subsets.

Sampling consisted of one heparinised blood draw per donor, averaging around 120 mL. This clone came up many times. Its antigen is unknown. Isolated RNA was reverse transcribed in full, so expressed TCRB transcripts were sequenced. Measured with immunoSEQ multiplex PCR; TCRdb has only the in-frame clones, and not every one. The profile shows a few hundred thousand clones, 13% of them singletons. The ends were cut back, 6 bases at V and 5 bases at J, with 7 bases in the middle. This CDR3 is 10 amino acids long. Germline CDR1 reads SQVTM; CDR2 reads ANQGSEA. The TCR comes from a young woman with type 1 diabetes. The rearrangement uses TRBV29-1 and TRBJ1-1, with D hard to call. Sequencing was done on a sample of naive CD4+ T cells from blood. The CDR3 reads CSVAGTEAFF. In DNA form, the CDR3 reads TGCAGCGTCGCCGGGACTGAAGCTTTCTTT.